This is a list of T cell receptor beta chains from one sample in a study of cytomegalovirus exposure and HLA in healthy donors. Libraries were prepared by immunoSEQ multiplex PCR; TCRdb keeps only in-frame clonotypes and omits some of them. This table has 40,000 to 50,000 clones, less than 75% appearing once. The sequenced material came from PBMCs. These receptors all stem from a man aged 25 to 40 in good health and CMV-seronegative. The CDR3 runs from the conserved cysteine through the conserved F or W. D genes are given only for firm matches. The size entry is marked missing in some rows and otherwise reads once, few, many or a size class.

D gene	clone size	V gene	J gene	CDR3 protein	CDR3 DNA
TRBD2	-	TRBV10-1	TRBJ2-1	CASSGGSGRMGEQFF	TGCGCCAGCAGTGGTGGTAGCGGGAGGATGGGTGAGCAGTTCTTC
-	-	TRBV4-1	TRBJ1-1	CASSRGPRSRADTEAFF	TGCGCCAGCAGCCGGGGCCCCCGGAGCAGGGCGGACACTGAAGCTTTCTTT
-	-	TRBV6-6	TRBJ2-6	CASSYTVSGANVLTF	TGTGCCAGCAGTTATACAGTCTCTGGGGCCAACGTCCTGACTTTC
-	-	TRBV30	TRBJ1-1	CAWSVTRNTEAFF	TGTGCCTGGAGTGTGACGAGGAACACTGAGGCTTTCTTT
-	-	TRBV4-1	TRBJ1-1	CASSPFYRDTEAFF	TGCGCCAGCAGCCCTTTCTATCGGGACACTGAAGCTTTCTTT
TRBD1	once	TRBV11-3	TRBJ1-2	CASSLGGQARQANYGYTF	TGTGCCAGCAGCTTAGGTGGACAGGCAAGGCAAGCTAACTATGGCTACACCTTC
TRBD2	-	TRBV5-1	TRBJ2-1	CASRLTLAGGPNEQFF	TGCGCCAGCAGACTCACTCTAGCGGGAGGGCCCAATGAGCAGTTCTTC
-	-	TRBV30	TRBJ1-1	CAWSVGGISNTEAFF	TGTGCCTGGAGTGTAGGAGGAATTTCGAACACTGAAGCTTTCTTT
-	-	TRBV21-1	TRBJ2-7	CASRGASGRNGISEQYF	TGTGCCAGCAGAGGTGCTAGCGGGAGGAACGGAATAAGCGAGCAGTACTTC
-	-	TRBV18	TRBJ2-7	CASSPPWGTSALEQYF	TGTGCCAGCTCACCACCCTGGGGAACTAGTGCGCTCGAGCAGTACTTC
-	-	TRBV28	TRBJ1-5	CASSPPGVQPQHF	TGTGCCAGCAGTCCCCCAGGGGTGCAGCCCCAGCATTTT
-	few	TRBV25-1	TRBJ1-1	CASRMDSLATEAFF	TGTGCCAGCCGGATGGACAGTCTGGCGACTGAAGCTTTCTTT
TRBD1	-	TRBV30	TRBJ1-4	CAWSGGQGGEKLFF	TGTGCCTGGAGTGGCGGACAGGGTGGAGAAAAACTGTTTTTT
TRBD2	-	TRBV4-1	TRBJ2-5	CASSQVAGDETQYF	TGCGCCAGCAGCCAAGTCGCGGGAGATGAGACCCAGTACTTC
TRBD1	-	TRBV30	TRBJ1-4	CAWSVSSSLGTGDEKLFF	TGTGCCTGGAGTGTCTCATCGTCCTTGGGGACAGGGGATGAAAAACTGTTTTTT
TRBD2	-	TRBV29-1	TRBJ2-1	CSVVPTSGAYNEQFF	TGCAGCGTCGTCCCCACTAGCGGCGCCTACAATGAGCAGTTCTTC
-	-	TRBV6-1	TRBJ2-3	CASSERFGYDTQYF	TGTGCCAGCAGTGAACGGTTCGGGTATGATACGCAGTATTTT
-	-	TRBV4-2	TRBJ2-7	CASSQEGGLNYEQYF	TGTGCCAGCAGCCAAGAAGGCGGTCTTAACTACGAGCAGTACTTC
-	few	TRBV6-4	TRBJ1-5	CASSPPRGNNQPQHF	TGTGCCAGCAGTCCCCCACGGGGGAACAATCAGCCCCAGCATTTT
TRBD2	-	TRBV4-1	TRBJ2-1	CASSPLGEGRGEQFF	TGCGCCAGCAGCCCCCTTGGGGAGGGCCGTGGTGAGCAGTTCTTC
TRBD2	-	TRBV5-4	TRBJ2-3	CASSLGSGRSDTQYF	TGTGCCAGCAGCTTGGGGAGCGGGAGATCAGATACGCAGTATTTT
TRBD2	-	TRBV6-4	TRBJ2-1	CASSEAGEGEQFF	TGTGCCAGCAGTGAAGCGGGAGAGGGTGAGCAGTTCTTC
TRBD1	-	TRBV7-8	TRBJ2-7	CASSPRDRIYEQYF	TGTGCCAGCAGCCCGCGGGACAGGATATACGAGCAGTACTTC
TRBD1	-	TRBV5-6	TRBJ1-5	CASSLKRTGVQPQHF	TGTGCCAGCAGCTTAAAACGGACAGGAGTCCAGCCCCAGCATTTT
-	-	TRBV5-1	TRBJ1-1	CASSQEGSVGTEAFF	TGCGCCAGCAGCCAGGAGGGGTCGGTAGGGACTGAAGCTTTCTTT
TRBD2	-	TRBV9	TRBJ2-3	CASSVASGGTDTQYF	TGTGCCAGCAGCGTAGCTAGCGGGGGCACAGATACGCAGTATTTT
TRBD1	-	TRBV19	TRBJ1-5	CASSIRHRGDSNQPQHF	TGTGCCAGTAGTATCAGGCACAGGGGAGATAGCAATCAGCCCCAGCATTTT
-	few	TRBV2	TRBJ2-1	CASSEALWQGGNEQFF	TGTGCCAGCAGTGAAGCGCTTTGGCAGGGTGGCAATGAGCAGTTCTTC
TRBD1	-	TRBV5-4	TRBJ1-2	CASMVGGLNNYGYTF	TGTGCCAGCATGGTAGGGGGCTTAAATAACTATGGCTACACCTTC
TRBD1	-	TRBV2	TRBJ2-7	CASSDFRGSEQYF	TGTGCCAGCAGTGACTTCAGGGGGAGCGAGCAGTACTTC
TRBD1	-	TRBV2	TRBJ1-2	CASSPHGTGGAEGYTF	TGTGCCAGCAGTCCCCATGGGACAGGGGGCGCGGAGGGCTACACCTTC
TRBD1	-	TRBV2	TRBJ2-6	CATHMTGVISSGANVLTF	TGTGCCACCCATATGACAGGGGTTATTTCCTCCGGGGCCAACGTCCTGACTTTC
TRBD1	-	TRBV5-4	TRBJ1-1	CASSVGPGQGETEAFF	TGTGCCAGCAGCGTGGGGCCGGGACAGGGAGAAACTGAAGCTTTCTTT
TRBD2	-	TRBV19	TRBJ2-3	CASSLPGGAASGTDTQYF	TGTGCCAGTAGTCTCCCTGGGGGAGCGGCTAGCGGGACAGATACGCAGTATTTT
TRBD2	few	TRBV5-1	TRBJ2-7	CASSQSTSGVSYEQYF	TGCGCCAGCAGCCAATCGACTAGCGGGGTATCCTACGAGCAGTACTTC
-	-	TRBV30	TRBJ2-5	CAWNQGQETQYF	TGTGCCTGGAACCAGGGCCAAGAGACCCAGTACTTC
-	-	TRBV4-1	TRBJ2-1	CASSQGATTYNEQFF	TGCGCCAGCAGCCAAGGCGCGACTACCTACAATGAGCAGTTCTTC
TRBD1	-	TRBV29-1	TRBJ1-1	CSVKQGAEHTEAFF	TGCAGCGTTAAACAGGGGGCTGAGCACACTGAAGCTTTCTTT
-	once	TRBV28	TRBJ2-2	CASSLTRASTGELFF	TGTGCCAGCAGTTTAACCCGAGCAAGCACCGGGGAGCTGTTTTTT
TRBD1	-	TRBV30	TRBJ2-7	CAWSYRRTGVSDEQYF	TGTGCCTGGAGTTATCGACGGACAGGGGTTTCTGACGAGCAGTACTTC
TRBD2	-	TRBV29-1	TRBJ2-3	CSIQGLAGVGRTDTQYF	TGCAGCATTCAGGGACTAGCGGGAGTTGGTCGCACAGATACGCAGTATTTT
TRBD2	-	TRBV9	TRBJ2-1	CASSVSGRGGNEQFF	TGTGCCAGCAGCGTAAGCGGGAGGGGTGGGAATGAGCAGTTCTTC